This note documents a single TCR beta chain sequence. This sample was taken from a study of OX40 agonist ivuxolimab in advanced cancers. Germline V gene lookup returns CDR1 SEHNR and CDR2 FQNEAQ (reference sequence). With 5 bases clipped from V and 4 bases from J, the junction kept 2 bases outside the gene matches. This CDR3 spans 15 amino acids. The method was immunoSEQ multiplex PCR; TCRdb's version includes in-frame clones alone and lacks a portion of them. The table records 80,000 to 100,000 clones, approximately 87% of them present only once. The V gene is TRBV7-9, the J gene TRBJ2-2; 12 bases are shared with TRBD2. This clonotype originated in an adult with an advanced solid tumor such as melanoma, head and neck, liver or kidney cancer. The sequences come from CD4+ or CD8+ T cells sorted from blood, collected in a trial of the OX40 agonist ivuxolimab. CDR3 coding DNA: TGTGCCAGCAGCCTGGGACTAGCGGGCACCGGGGAGCTGTTTTTT. Translated: CASSLGLAGTGELFF.